Following are 28 T cell receptor beta chains from one sample sequenced in a study of OX40 agonist ivuxolimab in advanced cancers. The data were produced by immunoSEQ multiplex PCR, yet TCRdb's version contains in-frame clones alone and is incomplete. The sample consists of 69,000 or so clones, 85% of them appearing once. The sequences come from CD4+ or CD8+ T cells sorted from blood, collected in a trial of the OX40 agonist ivuxolimab. These receptors all stem from an adult with an advanced solid tumor such as melanoma, head and neck, liver or kidney cancer.

The chain combines TRBV5-4 with TRBJ1-2; D gene uncertain. The germline V and J ends were trimmed by 0 bases and 0 bases, with 9 bases remaining between them. The CDR3 loop spans 15 amino acids. Germline V lookup: CDR1 SGHNT, CDR2 YYREEE (reference sequence). The CDR3 bases are TGTGCCAGCAGCTTGGGTGACTTGACTAACTATGGCTACACCTTC. Translation gives CASSLGDLTNYGYTF.

The V gene is TRBV21-1, the J gene TRBJ2-7; the table names TRBD1, a call not compared with the DNA. TRBV21-1 is a recognized pseudogene. The CDR3 sequence is 12 residues long. CDR3 sequence (DNA): TGTGCCAGCGAGGGGGACAGCTACGAGCAGTACTTC. This encodes CASEGDSYEQYF.

This chain uses TRBV5-1 with TRBJ2-2; 7 bases fit TRBD2. CDR1 and CDR2 from the germline V gene are SGHRS and YFSETQ. The CDR3 contains 16 residues. Trimming cost V 4 bases and J 9 bases; bases outside gene matches: 15. The CDR3: CASSTTGLPNDRELFF. The CDR3 DNA reads as TGCGCCAGCAGCACTACGGGACTACCTAACGACCGGGAGCTGTTTTTT. The whole variable domain, filled in from reference TRBV5-1 and TRBJ2-2, reads KAGVTQTPRYLIKTRGQQVTLSCSPISGHRSVSWYQQTPGQGLQFLFEYFSETQRNKGNFPGRFSGRQFSNSRSEMNVSTLELGDSALYLCASSTTGLPNDRELFFGEGSRLTVL.

This clone showed up just once. The chain joins TRBV5-6 to TRBJ1-1, with D perhaps TRBD1 (5 bases). Germline CDR1 SGHDT, CDR2 YYEEEE. Trimming cost V 1 base and J 11 bases, with 12 bases left between them. The CDR3 consists of 12 residues. The CDR3 is CASSLSPGLAFF. CDR3 nucleotide sequence: TGTGCCAGCAGCTTGTCGCCGGGACTCGCTTTCTTT.

This clone was detected once. The rearrangement joins TRBV5-6 to TRBJ2-4; TRBD2 aligns across 7 bases. With V trimmed by 3 bases and J by 6 bases, 9 bases remained unmatched. This CDR3 is built from 15 residues. Germline values: CDR1 SGHDT, CDR2 YYEEEE. The CDR3 here is CASSSGLPHTNIQYF. Here the CDR3 DNA reads TGTGCCAGCAGCTCGGGACTACCTCATACAAACATTCAGTACTTC.

The chain carries TRBV10-3 and TRBJ1-5, with a possible D match to TRBD1 (5 bases). Between the trimmed V and J ends, which lost 3 bases and 5 bases, there was a span of 14 bases. Per germline, CDR1 ENHRY and CDR2 SYGVKD. CDR3 length: 15 amino acids. CDR3 sequence reads: CAISDETDPYQPQHF. The CDR3 DNA is TGTGCCATCAGTGACGAGACAGATCCCTATCAGCCCCAGCATTTT.

The J gene is TRBJ2-5, the V gene TRBV18; possibly TRBD2 for D (6 bases). The germline CDR1 and CDR2 sequences are KGHSH and LQKENI. The CDR3 extends over 13 amino acids. V lost 3 bases and J lost 5, with 10 bases in between. The DNA for the CDR3 is TGTGCCAGCTCACCGACTAGTCCGGAGACCCAGTACTTC. Translated: CASSPTSPETQYF.

This chain links TRBV18 with TRBJ1-1; D is unresolved. V lost 3 bases, J lost 0 bases, and 8 bases lay in between. This CDR3 is 14 amino acids long. Germline lookup yields CDR1 KGHSH and CDR2 LQKENI. The CDR3: CASSPAVMNTEAFF. The CDR3 region has the DNA TGTGCCAGCTCACCGGCCGTAATGAACACTGAAGCTTTCTTT.

In nucleotides, the CDR3 is TGTGCCAGCAGTTTAGGGGGAGATACGCAGTATTTT. Encoded protein: CASSLGGDTQYF. This chain uses TRBV27 with TRBJ2-3; D is perhaps TRBD1 or TRBD2 (5 bases each). The CDR3 length is 12 residues. The ends were cut back, 2 bases at V and 5 bases at J, with 5 bases in the middle. Germline V lookup: CDR1 MNHEY, CDR2 SMNVEV (reference sequence).

The CDR3 region is CASRGQGSSYEQYF. The CDR3 DNA is TGTGCCAGCAGGGGACAGGGGAGCTCCTACGAGCAGTACTTC. The chain carries TRBV6-5 and TRBJ2-7; 10 positions agree with TRBD1. The CDR3 has 14 amino acids. The germline V gene has CDR1 MNHEY and CDR2 SVGAGI. V lost 6 bases to trimming and J lost 0 bases; unmatched junction nucleotides: 2.

J is TRBJ1-1 and V is TRBV28, with unresolved D. Trimming removed 4 bases at V and 3 bases at J, with 9 bases between. Germline V CDR1 and CDR2: MDHEN, SYDVKM. The CDR3 extends over 13 amino acids. The CDR3 sequence is CASSWLRDTEAFF. In nucleotides, the CDR3 is TGTGCCAGCAGTTGGTTACGGGACACTGAAGCTTTCTTT. Filled out from reference TRBV28 and TRBJ1-1, the complete variable domain reads DVKVTQSSRYLVKRTGEKVFLECVQDMDHENMFWYRQDPGLGLRLIYFSYDVKMKEKGDIPEGYSVSREKKERFSLILESASTNQTSMYLCASSWLRDTEAFFGQGTRLTVV.

V gene TRBV29-1 combines with J gene TRBJ2-6, with D uncertain. V gave up 6 bases and J gave up 3 bases, with 6 bases separating them. The germline V gene has CDR1 SQVTM and CDR2 ANQGSEA. The CDR3 is 12 residues long. The CDR3 coding sequence is TGCAGCGTCGCTATTGGGGCCAACGTCCTGACTTTC. As protein: CSVAIGANVLTF.

The gene calls are TRBV4-3 and TRBJ2-1, with 8 nucleotides matching TRBD2. Germline assignment: CDR1 LGHNA and CDR2 YSLEER. V shed 4 bases, J shed 7 bases, and the junction held 12 bases outside the gene matches. The CDR3 is 16 residues long. The CDR3 DNA is TGCGCCAGCAGCCGACCAGGAGCGGGAGTTAGTAATGAGCAGTTCTTC. It yields the protein CASSRPGAGVSNEQFF.

The chain employs TRBV27 and TRBJ1-4; D uncertain. V dropped 3 bases and J dropped 7 bases, with 12 bases sitting between them. Germline-derived CDR1 and CDR2 are MNHEY and SMNVEV (reference sequence). This CDR3 has 14 amino acids. This chain's CDR3 is CASSLRLGSEKLFF. CDR3 coding DNA: TGTGCCAGCAGTTTGAGGCTGGGCTCTGAAAAACTGTTTTTT.

The genes are TRBV2 and TRBJ1-6; D gene ambiguous. CDR1 and CDR2 (germline): SNHLY, FYNNEI. The V and J ends lost 6 bases and 6 bases respectively, with 15 bases between them. The CDR3 is made up of 15 amino acids. This CDR3 reads CASSGMADFNSPLHF. The CDR3 DNA sequence: TGTGCCAGCAGCGGAATGGCTGATTTTAATTCACCCCTCCACTTT.

Points on this clone: Additional DNA sequences in this sample encode the identical CDR3. This chain joins TRBV28 and TRBJ2-7; D is undetermined. V dropped 8 bases and J dropped 2 bases, with 10 bases sitting between them. Germline-derived CDR1 and CDR2 are MDHEN and SYDVKM. The CDR3 is 12 residues long. The CDR3 loop reads CASSKGAYEQYF. Here the CDR3 DNA reads TGTGCCAGCTCCAAAGGAGCCTACGAGCAGTACTTC.

This chain uses TRBV7-9 with TRBJ2-7; D tentatively fits TRBD1 or TRBD2 (5 bases each). Germline lookup yields CDR1 SEHNR and CDR2 FQNEAQ (reference sequence). The CDR3 consists of 13 residues. V dropped 5 bases and J dropped 2 bases, with 10 bases sitting between them. The CDR3 spells CASSTGRAYEQYF. The CDR3 nucleotides read TGTGCCAGCAGCACGGGACGGGCCTACGAGCAGTACTTC.

This clone showed up just a few times. The CDR3 sequence: CASSTGGSTDTQYF. CDR3 sequence (DNA): TGCGCCAGCAGCACAGGGGGTAGCACAGATACGCAGTATTTT. The chain links TRBV4-3 to TRBJ2-3; 8 positions match TRBD1. There are 14 residues in the CDR3. The germline V gene has CDR1 LGHNA and CDR2 YSLEER. J was trimmed by 0 bases and V by 5 bases; bases with no gene match: 1.

V gene TRBV27 combines with J gene TRBJ2-3, with D possibly TRBD2 on 6 matching bases. Germline V gene data show CDR1 as MNHEY and CDR2 as SMNVEV (reference sequence). V dropped 2 bases and J dropped 2 bases, with 14 bases sitting between them. This CDR3 has 16 amino acids. Written as DNA, the CDR3 is TGTGCCAGCAGTTTAAAGGGGACTCGATCCACAGATACGCAGTATTTT. Translation: CASSLKGTRSTDTQYF.

The gene calls are TRBV7-2 and TRBJ2-7, with TRBD2 identical over 8 bases. The trim removed 3 bases at V and 5 bases at J, leaving 15 bases unmatched. The CDR3 totals 17 residues. Per germline, CDR1 SGHTA and CDR2 FQGNSA. CDR3 residues: CASSFFGLARGSDEQYF. Written as DNA, the CDR3 is TGTGCCAGCAGCTTTTTCGGACTAGCCCGCGGATCAGACGAGCAGTACTTC.

The rearrangement uses TRBV5-4 and TRBJ2-3; 9 bases fit TRBD2. The CDR3 is 17 residues long. V dropped 1 base and J dropped 2; count of bases not matched to a gene: 8. Germline assignment: CDR1 SGHNT and CDR2 YYREEE (reference sequence). CDR3 DNA: TGTGCCAGCAGCTTGCGGGGGGCTAGCGGGATCACAGATACGCAGTATTTT. Protein: CASSLRGASGITDTQYF.

V gene TRBV27 combines with J gene TRBJ2-3, with TRBD1 identical over 8 bases. Germline CDR1 MNHEY, CDR2 SMNVEV (reference sequence). Trimming took 8 bases from V and 4 from J; bases not matched to a gene: 8. The length of the CDR3 is 14 residues. The CDR3 DNA sequence: TGTGCCAGCGCAGCAGGGGGCGCGGCAGATACGCAGTATTTT. It specifies CASAAGGAADTQYF.

This rearrangement joins TRBV19 to TRBJ1-2; possibly TRBD1 for D (6 bases). The germline V gene has CDR1 LNHDA and CDR2 SQIVND (reference sequence). V was clipped by 0 bases and J by 4 bases, with 15 bases between them. The CDR3 contains 16 residues. CDR3 bases: TGTGCCAGTAGTATAGATCACCTCCGGGACATCTATGGCTACACCTTC. It yields the protein CASSIDHLRDIYGYTF. Together with reference TRBV19 and TRBJ1-2, the CDR3 gives the full variable domain: DGGITQSPKYLFRKEGQNVTLSCEQNLNHDAMYWYRQDPGQGLRLIYYSQIVNDFQKGDIAEGYSVSREKKESFPLTVTSAQKNPTAFYLCASSIDHLRDIYGYTFGSGTRLTVV.

This chain connects TRBV7-8 to TRBJ2-5; D is ambiguous. The J call is doubtful: the DNA matches TRBJ2-7 better. CDR1 and CDR2 (germline): SGHVS, FQNEAQ. This CDR3 is built from 12 residues. CDR3 DNA: TGTGCCAGCAGCTTATCGGGTTACGAGCAGTACTTC. Translating gives CASSLSGYEQYF.

The J gene is TRBJ2-2, the V gene TRBV29-1, with 8 positions matching TRBD1. The germline V gene has CDR1 SQVTM and CDR2 ANQGSEA. Trimming at V came to 0 bases and at J to 9 bases, leaving 3 bases not matched to a gene. The CDR3 is 13 amino acids. The DNA for the CDR3 is TGCAGCGTTGAAGATCGGACAGGGAGGGAGCTGTTTTTT. It specifies CSVEDRTGRELFF.

This sequence joins TRBV2 and TRBJ2-2; TRBD1 aligns across 8 bases. This CDR3 comprises 15 residues. In germline, CDR1 is SNHLY, CDR2 FYNNEI. With V trimmed by 7 bases and J by 4 bases, 8 bases remained unmatched. CDR3 sequence (DNA): TGTGCCAGCAACAGGCAGGGGGCGACCACCGGGGAGCTGTTTTTT. This encodes CASNRQGATTGELFF.

CDR3 nucleotide sequence: TGTGCCAGCAGGACCTTAGGGGCGGGGGTTACAGATACGCAGTATTTT. This gives the protein CASRTLGAGVTDTQYF. This sequence joins TRBV28 and TRBJ2-3; TRBD2 matches 7 bases. Germline V gene sequence: CDR1 MDHEN, CDR2 SYDVKM. Losses at the gene ends were 6 bases for V and 3 bases for J; bases not matched to a gene: 12. The CDR3 covers 16 residues.

The CDR3 DNA is TGTGCCAGCAGCGCGGGGAAAACTACTGAAGCTTTCTTT. Translation: CASSAGKTTEAFF. The V gene is TRBV7-9, the J gene TRBJ1-1, with D unresolved. Per the germline V gene, CDR1 is SEHNR and CDR2 is FQNEAQ (reference sequence). V was trimmed by 5 bases and J by 5 bases, leaving 12 bases between them. CDR3 length: 13 amino acids.